Reported below is one T cell receptor beta chain. This sample was included in a study of blood T cell repertoires in COVID-19. Only in-frame clones appear in the TCRdb table, and some are missing; sequencing was by immunoSEQ multiplex PCR. The sample includes about 150,000 clones, more than 75% of them seen just once. This CDR3 contains 15 residues. V shed 1 base and J 7 bases; nucleotides not matched to a gene: 5. Germline V gene lookup returns CDR1 SGDLS and CDR2 YYNGEE. The receptor's source is a man aged 45 to 65 who had recovered from COVID-19. Sequencing input: peripheral blood. This chain connects TRBV9 to TRBJ2-1, with 10 bases aligning to TRBD2. CDR3 sequence (DNA): TGTGCCAGCAGCGTAAGCGGGAGGGCCGGTAATGAGCAGTTCTTC. Its translation is CASSVSGRAGNEQFF.